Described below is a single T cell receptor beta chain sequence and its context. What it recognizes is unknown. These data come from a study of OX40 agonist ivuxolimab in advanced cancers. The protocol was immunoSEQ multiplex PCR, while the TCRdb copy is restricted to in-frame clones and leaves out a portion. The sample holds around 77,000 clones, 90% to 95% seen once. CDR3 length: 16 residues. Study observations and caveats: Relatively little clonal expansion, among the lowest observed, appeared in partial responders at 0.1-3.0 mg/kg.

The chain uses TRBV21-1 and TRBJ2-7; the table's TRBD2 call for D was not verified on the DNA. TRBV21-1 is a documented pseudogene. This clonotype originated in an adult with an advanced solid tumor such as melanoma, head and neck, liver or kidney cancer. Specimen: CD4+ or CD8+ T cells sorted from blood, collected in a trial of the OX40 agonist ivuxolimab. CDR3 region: CASSKVFGDCKHEQYF. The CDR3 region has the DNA TGTGCCAGCAGCAAAGTATTCGGGGACTGCAAACACGAGCAGTACTTC.